The clone carrying this TCR beta chain was observed a handful of times. CDR1 is MDHEN and CDR2 is SYDVKM in the germline V gene. The germline V and J ends were trimmed by 7 bases and 11 bases, with 20 bases remaining between them. The CDR3 contains 13 residues. The sample is drawn from a study of blood T cells in healthy people across ages. It was with a sample-barcoded 5' primer and a J-beta primer mix that a second PCR of about 6 to 11 cycles was run. From the 5' RACE reads, TCRdb called clonotypes with MiXCR, one entry per CDR3 protein. The table includes 1,500,000 or so distinct CDR3 sequences, roughly two fifths detected once.

Sequenced input: blood. This receptor was identified in a young woman in good health. V gene TRBV28 combines with J gene TRBJ2-5, with D hard to call. In DNA, the CDR3 is TGTGCCAGCACGTGGAACTACCGCAATGAGCAGTACTTC. Residues: CASTWNYRNEQYF.